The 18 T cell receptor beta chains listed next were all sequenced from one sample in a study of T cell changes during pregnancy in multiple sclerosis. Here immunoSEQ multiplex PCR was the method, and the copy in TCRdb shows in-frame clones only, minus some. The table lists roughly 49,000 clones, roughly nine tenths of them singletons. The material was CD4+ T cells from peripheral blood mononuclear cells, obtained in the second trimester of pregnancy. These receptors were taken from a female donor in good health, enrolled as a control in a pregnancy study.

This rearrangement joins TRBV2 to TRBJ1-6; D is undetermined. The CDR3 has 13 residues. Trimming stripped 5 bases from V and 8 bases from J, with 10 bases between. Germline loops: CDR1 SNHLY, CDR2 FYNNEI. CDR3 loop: CASSKNGDSPLHF. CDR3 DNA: TGTGCCAGCAGTAAGAACGGGGATTCACCCCTCCACTTT.

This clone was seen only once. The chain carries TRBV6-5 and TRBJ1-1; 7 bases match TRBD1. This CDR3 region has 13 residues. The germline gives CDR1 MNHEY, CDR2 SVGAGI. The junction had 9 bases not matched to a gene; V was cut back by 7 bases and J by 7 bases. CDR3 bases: TGTGCCAGCAATACGCCGGGACAGCGTGAAGCTTTCTTT. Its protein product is CASNTPGQREAFF.

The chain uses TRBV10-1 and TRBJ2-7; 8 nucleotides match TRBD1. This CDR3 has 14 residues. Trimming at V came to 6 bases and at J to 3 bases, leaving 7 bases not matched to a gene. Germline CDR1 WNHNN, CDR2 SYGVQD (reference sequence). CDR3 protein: CASSPDREVYEQYF. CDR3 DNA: TGCGCCAGCAGCCCGGACAGGGAGGTCTACGAGCAGTACTTC.

CDR3 protein: CASSSSGTGNTGELFF. CDR3 DNA sequence: TGTGCCAGCAGCTCTTCCGGGACAGGGAACACCGGGGAGCTGTTTTTT. The chain combines TRBV9 with TRBJ2-2; 8 bases are shared with TRBD1. V trimming: 4 bases; J trimming: 1 base; junction bases outside the gene matches: 6. The germline CDR1 and CDR2 sequences are SGDLS and YYNGEE. This CDR3 is 16 amino acids long. Combining the CDR3 with reference TRBV9 and TRBJ2-2 gives the whole variable domain DSGVTQTPKHLITATGQRVTLRCSPRSGDLSVYWYQQSLDQGLQFLIQYYNGEERAKGNILERFSAQQFPDLHSELNLSSLELGDSALYFCASSSSGTGNTGELFFGEGSRLTVL.

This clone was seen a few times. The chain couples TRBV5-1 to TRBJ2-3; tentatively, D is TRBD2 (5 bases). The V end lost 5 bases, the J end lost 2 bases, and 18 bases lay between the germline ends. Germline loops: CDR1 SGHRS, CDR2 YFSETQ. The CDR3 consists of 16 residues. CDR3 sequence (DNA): TGCGCCAGCAGACTAAAGAGGGCTACCTCCACAGATACGCAGTATTTT. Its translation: CASRLKRATSTDTQYF.

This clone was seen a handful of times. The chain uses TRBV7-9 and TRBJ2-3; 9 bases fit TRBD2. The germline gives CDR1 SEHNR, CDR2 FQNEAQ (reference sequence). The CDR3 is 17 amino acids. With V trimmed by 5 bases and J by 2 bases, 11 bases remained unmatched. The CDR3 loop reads CASSPRGKRGVTDTQYF. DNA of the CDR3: TGTGCCAGCAGCCCCCGTGGGAAGCGGGGGGTCACAGATACGCAGTATTTT.

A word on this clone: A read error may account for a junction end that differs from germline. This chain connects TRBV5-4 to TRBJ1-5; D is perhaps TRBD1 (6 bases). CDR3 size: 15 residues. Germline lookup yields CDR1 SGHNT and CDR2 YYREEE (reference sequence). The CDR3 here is CASSAGGGLNQSQHF. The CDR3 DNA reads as TGTGCCAGCAGCGCAGGCGGGGGCCTGAATCAGTCCCAGCATTTT.

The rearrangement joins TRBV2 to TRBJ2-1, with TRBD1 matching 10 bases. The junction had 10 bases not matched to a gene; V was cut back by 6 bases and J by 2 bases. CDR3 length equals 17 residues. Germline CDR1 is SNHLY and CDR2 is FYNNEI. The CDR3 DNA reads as TGTGCCAGCAGCCGGGACAGGGGACAAAACCCCTACAATGAGCAGTTCTTC. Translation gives CASSRDRGQNPYNEQFF. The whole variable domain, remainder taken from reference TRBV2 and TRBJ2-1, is EPEVTQTPSHQVTQMGQEVILRCVPISNHLYFYWYRQILGQKVEFLVSFYNNEISEKSEIFDDQFSVERPDGSNFTLKIRSTKLEDSAMYFCASSRDRGQNPYNEQFFGPGTRLTVL.

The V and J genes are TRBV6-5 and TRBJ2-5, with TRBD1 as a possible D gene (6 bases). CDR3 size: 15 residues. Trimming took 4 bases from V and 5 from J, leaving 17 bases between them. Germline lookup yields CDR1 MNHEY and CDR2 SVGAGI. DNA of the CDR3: TGTGCCAGCAGTTTTACAGGGTCGGATTGGGAGACCCAGTACTTC. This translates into CASSFTGSDWETQYF.

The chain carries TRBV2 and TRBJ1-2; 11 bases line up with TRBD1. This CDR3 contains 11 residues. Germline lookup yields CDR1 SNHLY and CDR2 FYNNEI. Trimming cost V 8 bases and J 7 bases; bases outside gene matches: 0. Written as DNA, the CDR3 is TGTGCCAGCGGGACAGGGGGTGGCTACACCTTC. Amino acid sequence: CASGTGGGYTF.

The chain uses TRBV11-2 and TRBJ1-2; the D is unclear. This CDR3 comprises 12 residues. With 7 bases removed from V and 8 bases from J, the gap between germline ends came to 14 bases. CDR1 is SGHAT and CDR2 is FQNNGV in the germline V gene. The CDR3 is CASTPRAGGYTF. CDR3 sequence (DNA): TGTGCCAGCACCCCGAGGGCGGGGGGCTACACCTTC.

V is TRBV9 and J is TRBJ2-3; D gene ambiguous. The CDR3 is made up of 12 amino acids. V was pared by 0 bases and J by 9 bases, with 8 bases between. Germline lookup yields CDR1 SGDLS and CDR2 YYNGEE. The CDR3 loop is CASSVETDTQYF. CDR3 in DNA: TGTGCCAGCAGCGTAGAGACTGACACGCAGTATTTT.

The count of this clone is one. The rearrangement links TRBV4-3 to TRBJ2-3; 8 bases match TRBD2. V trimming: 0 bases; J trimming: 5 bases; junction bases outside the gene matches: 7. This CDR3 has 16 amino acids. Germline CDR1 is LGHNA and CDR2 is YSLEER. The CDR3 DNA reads TGCGCCAGCAGCCAAGATAACGGGGGGGCGGGAGATACGCAGTATTTT. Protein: CASSQDNGGAGDTQYF.

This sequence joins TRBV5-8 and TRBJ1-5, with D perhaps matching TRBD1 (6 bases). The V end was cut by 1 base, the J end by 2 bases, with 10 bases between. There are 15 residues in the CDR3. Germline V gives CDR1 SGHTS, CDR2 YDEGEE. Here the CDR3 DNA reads TGTGCCAGCAGCTTGATCAGGGGCGGCAATCAGCCCCAGCATTTT. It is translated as CASSLIRGGNQPQHF.

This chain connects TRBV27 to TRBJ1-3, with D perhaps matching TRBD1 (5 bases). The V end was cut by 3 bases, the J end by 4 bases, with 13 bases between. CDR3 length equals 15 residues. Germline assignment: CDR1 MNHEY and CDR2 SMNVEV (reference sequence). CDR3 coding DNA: TGTGCCAGCAGTTTGGGGCCGGAGGGAGGAAACACCATATATTTT. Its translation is CASSLGPEGGNTIYF.

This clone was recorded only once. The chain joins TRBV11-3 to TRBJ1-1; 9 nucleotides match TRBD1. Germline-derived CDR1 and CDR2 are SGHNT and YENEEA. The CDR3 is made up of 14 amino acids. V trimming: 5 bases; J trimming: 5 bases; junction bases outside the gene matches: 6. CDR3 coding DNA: TGTGCCAGCAGCCACAGGGGGCCAAGGACTGAAGCTTTCTTT. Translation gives CASSHRGPRTEAFF.

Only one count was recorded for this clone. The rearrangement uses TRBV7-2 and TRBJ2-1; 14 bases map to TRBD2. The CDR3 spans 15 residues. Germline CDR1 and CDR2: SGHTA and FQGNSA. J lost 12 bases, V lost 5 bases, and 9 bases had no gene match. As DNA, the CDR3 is TGTGCCAGCAGCCCCGGGACTAGCGGGGGCCGTAGGCAGTTCTTC. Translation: CASSPGTSGGRRQFF. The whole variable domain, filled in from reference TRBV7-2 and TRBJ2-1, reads GAGVSQSPSNKVTEKGKDVELRCDPISGHTALYWYRQSLGQGLEFLIYFQGNSAPDKSGLPSDRFSAERTGGSVSTLTIQRTQQEDSAVYLCASSPGTSGGRRQFFGPGTRLTVL.

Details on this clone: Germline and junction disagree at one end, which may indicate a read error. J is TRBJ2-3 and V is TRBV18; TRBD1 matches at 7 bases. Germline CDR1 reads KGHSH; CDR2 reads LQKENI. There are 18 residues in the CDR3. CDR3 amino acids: CASSPIATTGPLTHTQYF. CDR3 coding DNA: TGTGCCAGCTCACCAATCGCGACGACAGGGCCCCTCACACATACGCAGTATTTT.